This entry is about one T cell receptor (beta chain). Its target is unknown. This sample was taken from a study of glioma-infiltrating T cells after dendritic cell vaccination. Germline V gene data show CDR1 as MDHEN and CDR2 as SYDVKM. This CDR3 contains 16 residues. Trimming removed 7 bases from V and 0 bases from J; junction bases left unmatched: 12. Overall study results and limits: The cohort had few patients with full blood and tumor sets.

Time point given: after dendritic cell vaccination, including at tumor progression/relapse. Isocitrate dehydrogenase mutation was absent in all glioblastoma patients. Input was 2 ug genomic DNA, or all available if less. Primers: 60 V beta forward and 13 J beta reverse. Sequenced by immunoSEQ multiplex PCR; TCRdb stores in-frame clones only, minus some. This table has 75,000 to 85,000 clones, roughly 84% appearing once. Sequences were derived from blood, sampled after dendritic cell vaccination. This receptor was obtained from a human donor with glioblastoma. The rearrangement joins TRBV28 to TRBJ2-7; 7 bases are a match to TRBD1. Here the CDR3 reads CASTPSGTVFSYEQYF. CDR3 nucleotides: TGTGCCAGCACCCCGTCCGGGACAGTTTTCTCCTACGAGCAGTACTTC.